These 30 T cell receptor beta chains share one sample of origin, sequenced in a study of early T cells in non-severe SARS-CoV-2 infection (dated by TCRdb to the early 2020s). The library relied on 5' RACE. Data came from a NextSeq 500. TCRdb applied fastp at Q25 and MiXCR to the public reads, then kept only in-frame beta chains. Every CDR3 protein is listed once, alongside the most common genes and DNA of its rows. Within this sample are 75,000 or so distinct CDR3 sequences, with 11% to 15% of them counted one time only. The ten largest clones take up about a tenth of the sample. The sequenced sample consisted of whole blood. These receptors were obtained from an adult who was a healthcare worker with PCR-confirmed SARS-CoV-2 infection or an uninfected control (not recorded which).

This clonotype was found many times. The gene calls are TRBV4-2 and TRBJ1-2; D remains unclear. V was cut by 0 bases and J by 3 bases, with 17 bases left in between. The CDR3 loop spans 17 amino acids. CDR1 and CDR2 (germline): LGHNA, YNFKEQ. The CDR3 DNA sequence: TGTGCCAGCAGCCAAGAGTTGTTGGTTCGGGCCCACTATGGCTACACCTTC. Translation gives CASSQELLVRAHYGYTF.

This clonotype was observed a few times. The V gene is TRBV29-1, the J gene TRBJ2-7; D is perhaps TRBD2 (5 bases). The V and J ends lost 4 bases and 10 bases respectively, with 14 bases between them. This CDR3 contains 11 residues. CDR1 and CDR2 (germline): SQVTM, ANQGSEA. The CDR3 loop reads CSVVEDSGQYF. In DNA, the CDR3 is TGCAGCGTTGTAGAGGACTCTGGCCAGTACTTC.

The chain recombines TRBV5-6 with TRBJ2-7; the match to TRBD2 covers 12 bases. Losses at the gene ends were 2 bases for V and 3 bases for J; bases not matched to a gene: 0. The germline gives CDR1 SGHDT, CDR2 YYEEEE. CDR3 length: 14 amino acids. DNA of the CDR3: TGTGCCAGCAGCTTACTAGCGGGGGGCTACGAGCAGTACTTC. Translated, it gives CASSLLAGGYEQYF.

The rearrangement links TRBV5-1 to TRBJ2-1; D remains unclear. The CDR3 covers 14 residues. Trimming removed 2 bases at V and 1 base at J, with 7 bases between. Looked up from germline, CDR1 is SGHRS and CDR2 is YFSETQ. The CDR3 DNA reads as TGCGCCAGCAGCTTCCCGTCTTCCTACAATGAGCAGTTCTTC. This codes for CASSFPSSYNEQFF.

This clonotype was detected a few times. This chain uses TRBV25-1 with TRBJ1-2, with 7 bases identical to TRBD1. The germline V gene encodes CDR1 MGHDK and CDR2 SYGVNS. The CDR3 sequence is 16 residues long. The V and J ends lost 7 bases and 4 bases, in that order; junction bases with no gene match: 15. CDR3 sequence: CASTSSGTDAFYGYTF. CDR3 sequence (DNA): TGTGCCAGCACATCTTCCGGGACAGACGCCTTCTATGGCTACACCTTC.

This clonotype was counted only a few times. This chain uses TRBV5-4 with TRBJ2-1; D is possibly TRBD2 (6 bases). This CDR3 region has 15 residues. From germline, CDR1 is SGHNT and CDR2 YYREEE (reference sequence). The V end lost 2 bases, the J end lost 7 bases, and 16 bases lay between the germline ends. The CDR3 bases are TGTGCCAGCAGCTTATCCGGGGGAATCGGGAATGAGCAGTTCTTC. It encodes CASSLSGGIGNEQFF.

The chain joins TRBV29-1 to TRBJ2-4; maybe TRBD2 (7 bases). Germline V gives CDR1 SQVTM, CDR2 ANQGSEA. The CDR3 runs to 9 residues. The CDR3 DNA follows: TGCAGGGGGGGGCTTTTTCAGTACTTC. It encodes CRGGLFQYF.

This clonotype was seen only a few times. The chain employs TRBV14 and TRBJ1-1; D unclear. CDR3 size: 14 residues. V was pared by 1 base and J by 5 bases, with 11 bases between. CDR1 and CDR2 (germline): SGHDN, FVKESK. The CDR3 reads CASSQAGLGTEAFF. In DNA, the CDR3 is TGTGCCAGCAGCCAAGCGGGTCTCGGGACTGAAGCTTTCTTT. Full variable domain (rest looked up from reference TRBV14 and TRBJ1-1): EAGVTQFPSHSVIEKGQTVTLRCDPISGHDNLYWYRRVMGKEIKFLLHFVKESKQDESGMPNNRFLAERTGGTYSTLKVQPAELEDSGVYFCASSQAGLGTEAFFGQGTRLTVV.

This clonotype was observed a few times. V and J are TRBV4-3 and TRBJ1-1; D might be TRBD1 (5 bases). Trimming took off 0 bases at V and 5 bases at J, with 16 bases between the two ends. In germline, CDR1 is LGHNA, CDR2 YSLEER. The CDR3 consists of 16 residues. CDR3 nucleotide sequence: TGCGCCAGCAGCCAAGATGAGACAGCCTACAGGACTGAAGCTTTCTTT. Translating gives CASSQDETAYRTEAFF.

V is TRBV29-1 and J is TRBJ1-1; a possible D gene is TRBD1 (5 bases). Germline lookup yields CDR1 SQVTM and CDR2 ANQGSEA. Trimming removed 7 bases from V and 4 bases from J, with 22 bases in between. The length of the CDR3 is 15 residues. The CDR3 DNA reads as TGCAGCGGAACCACCGGGGCCGGGTGGGGCACTGAAGCTTTCTTT. Amino acids: CSGTTGAGWGTEAFF.

There are many counts of this clonotype. This chain links TRBV29-1 with TRBJ1-5; a weak D match, TRBD1 (6 bases). With 6 bases removed from V and 0 bases from J, the gap between germline ends came to 12 bases. The germline CDR1 and CDR2 sequences are SQVTM and ANQGSEA. This CDR3 comprises 14 residues. The CDR3 spells CSVSVGGSNQPQHF. The CDR3 DNA reads as TGCAGCGTGTCAGTAGGGGGTAGCAATCAGCCCCAGCATTTT.

The chain joins TRBV5-8 to TRBJ1-1; TRBD1 aligns across 7 bases. Trimming cost V 4 bases and J 6 bases; bases outside gene matches: 6. The CDR3 is 13 residues long. The germline CDR1 and CDR2 sequences are SGHTS and YDEGEE. The CDR3 DNA reads TGTGCCAGCAGCCTCGGCAGGGGGGCTGAAGCTTTCTTT. It is translated as CASSLGRGAEAFF.

The rearrangement joins TRBV27 to TRBJ2-1, with no clear D. The germline V and J ends were trimmed by 0 bases and 6 bases, with 9 bases remaining between them. CDR3 size: 14 residues. The germline V gene has CDR1 MNHEY and CDR2 SMNVEV (reference sequence). This chain's CDR3 is CASSLSQVGNEQFF. Here the CDR3 DNA reads TGTGCCAGCAGTTTATCCCAAGTCGGCAATGAGCAGTTCTTC.

This chain joins TRBV5-1 and TRBJ1-1; D is uncertain. V lost 4 bases, J lost 2 bases, and 15 bases lay in between. From germline, CDR1 is SGHRS and CDR2 YFSETQ. The CDR3 consists of 15 residues. DNA of the CDR3: TGCGCCAGCAGCCGGGAGATGGGAGTCAACACTGAAGCTTTCTTT. Its protein is CASSREMGVNTEAFF.

The V call is TRBV2, the J call TRBJ2-2; 10 positions match TRBD1. V lost 8 bases to trimming and J lost 5 bases; unmatched junction nucleotides: 8. The germline gives CDR1 SNHLY, CDR2 FYNNEI. This CDR3 has 15 residues. CDR3 bases: TGTGCCAGCTTCCATGGACAGGGGGGGACCGGGGAGCTGTTTTTT. Translating it yields CASFHGQGGTGELFF.

The rearrangement uses TRBV7-9 and TRBJ1-2, with no clear D. CDR3 length: 13 amino acids. Germline values: CDR1 SEHNR, CDR2 FQNEAQ (reference sequence). Trimming shortened V by 5 bases and J by 1 base, and 8 bases separated the two germline ends. In DNA, the CDR3 is TGTGCCAGCAGCCTAAGGGATAACTATGGCTACACCTTC. The encoded protein is CASSLRDNYGYTF.

This clonotype was seen a few times. The chain couples TRBV5-1 to TRBJ1-2, with a possible D match to TRBD1 (6 bases). Trimming cost V 0 bases and J 7 bases, with 10 bases left between them. This CDR3 spans 13 amino acids. The V gene's germline CDR1 is SGHRS and CDR2 YFSETQ. The CDR3 is CASSLVGALGYTF. As DNA, the CDR3 is TGCGCCAGCAGCTTGGTGGGGGCGCTTGGCTACACCTTC.

This clonotype was counted only a few times. The chain combines TRBV28 with TRBJ1-5, with a possible D match to TRBD1 (6 bases). CDR1 is MDHEN and CDR2 is SYDVKM in the germline V gene. This CDR3 is built from 14 residues. Trimming took 7 bases from V and 6 from J, leaving 16 bases between them. CDR3 DNA sequence: TGTGCCAGCAACGTAGGACAGATAACTCAGCCCCAGCATTTT. Encoded protein: CASNVGQITQPQHF.

The chain is built from TRBV3-1 and TRBJ2-7; maybe TRBD2 (5 bases). Germline CDR1 LGHDT, CDR2 YNNKEL (reference sequence). This CDR3 has 13 amino acids. Trimming shortened V by 1 base and J by 6 bases, and 10 bases separated the two germline ends. In nucleotides, the CDR3 is TGTGCCAGCAGCCAAGGACGGGGTCCCGAGCAGTACTTC. Protein: CASSQGRGPEQYF.

This clonotype was seen repeatedly, ten times or more. The chain uses TRBV13 and TRBJ2-3, with 10 bases identical to TRBD2. Germline V gives CDR1 PRHDT, CDR2 FYEKMQ (reference sequence). V was clipped by 7 bases and J by 6 bases; unmatched bases: 4. This CDR3 has 13 residues. CDR3 sequence: CASTTSGDDTQYF. In nucleotides, the CDR3 is TGTGCCAGCACCACTAGCGGGGACGATACGCAGTATTTT.

There are a few counts of this clonotype. The chain uses TRBV20-1 and TRBJ1-4; no definite D call. The CDR3 totals 16 residues. Germline V gene data show CDR1 as DFQATT and CDR2 as SNEGSKA (reference sequence). The germline V and J ends were trimmed by 6 bases and 0 bases, with 17 bases remaining between them. In DNA form, the CDR3 reads TGCAGTGCCCCGGACGGGAGCGGAGCAACTAATGAAAAACTGTTTTTT. As protein: CSAPDGSGATNEKLFF.

This clonotype was seen more than once but under ten times. This chain uses TRBV12-3 or TRBV12-4 with TRBJ2-7, with D tentatively TRBD1 (6 bases). The CDR3 length is 14 residues. Trimming removed 3 bases at V and 5 bases at J, with 14 bases between. The DNA of the CDR3 is TGTGCCAGCAGTTTTTCCGCAGGGGTCCACGAGCAGTACTTC. This codes for CASSFSAGVHEQYF.

V gene TRBV27 combines with J gene TRBJ2-6; D is unclear. Germline CDR1 is MNHEY and CDR2 is SMNVEV (reference sequence). V was clipped by 5 bases and J by 1 base, with 9 bases between them. The CDR3 has 15 residues. The CDR3 loop is CASSPRSSGANVLTF. CDR3 DNA: TGTGCCAGCAGTCCTAGGAGTTCTGGGGCCAACGTCCTGACTTTC.

V gene TRBV6-5 combines with J gene TRBJ2-2, with D maybe TRBD1 (6 bases). Germline V lookup: CDR1 MNHEY, CDR2 SVGAGI. CDR3 length: 19 amino acids. The V and J ends lost 0 bases and 3 bases respectively, with 20 bases between them. Here the CDR3 DNA reads TGTGCCAGCAGTTACTCGAAATTGCGGGCAGGGGTGGACACCGGGGAGCTGTTTTTT. The encoded protein is CASSYSKLRAGVDTGELFF.

Only a few counts were recorded for this clonotype. The DNA of the CDR3 is TGTGCCAGCAGCTTGCAGGGGCTACACAATGAGCAGTTCTTC. The encoded protein is CASSLQGLHNEQFF. The V call is TRBV5-6, the J call TRBJ2-1; weak D call: TRBD1 (6 bases). Trimming shortened V by 1 base and J by 5 bases, and 10 bases separated the two germline ends. Germline-derived CDR1 and CDR2 are SGHDT and YYEEEE. The length of the CDR3 is 14 residues.

Only a few counts were recorded for this clonotype. This rearrangement joins TRBV18 to TRBJ1-6, with D maybe TRBD1 (5 bases). Trimming removed 2 bases at V and 7 bases at J, with 9 bases between. The CDR3 extends over 14 amino acids. The germline V gene has CDR1 KGHSH and CDR2 LQKENI. CDR3 residues: CASSPSGGNSPLHF. For the CDR3, the DNA is TGTGCCAGCTCACCATCGGGGGGGAATTCACCCCTCCACTTT.

This clonotype was seen a handful of times. This chain links TRBV10-1 with TRBJ2-5; 10 bases line up with TRBD2. The germline CDR1 and CDR2 sequences are WNHNN and SYGVQD (reference sequence). V lost 7 bases and J lost 3; bases outside the gene matches: 11. The CDR3 is 16 amino acids. The CDR3 DNA reads TGCGCCAGCACCCACCCCCCAGGGACTAGCGAAGAGACCCAGTACTTC. Encoded protein: CASTHPPGTSEETQYF.

This chain uses TRBV6-5 with TRBJ2-1; TRBD2 matches at 8 bases. V was pared by 8 bases and J by 8 bases, with 8 bases of the junction left unmatched. CDR1 is MNHEY, CDR2 SVGAGI, per germline. This CDR3 has 13 amino acids. Here the CDR3 reads CASGIAGNHEQFF. The CDR3 DNA reads TGTGCCAGCGGGATAGCGGGGAACCATGAGCAGTTCTTC.

This clonotype was recorded a few times. The chain uses TRBV12-3 or TRBV12-4 and TRBJ1-5; D is undetermined. V lost 0 bases and J 2 bases, leaving 8 bases between the germline ends. The CDR3 is 15 amino acids. This CDR3 reads CASSLALGGNQPQHF. In DNA, the CDR3 is TGTGCCAGCAGTTTAGCGCTCGGGGGCAATCAGCCCCAGCATTTT.

V and J are TRBV3-1 and TRBJ2-7; TRBD1 is a possible D gene (6 bases). This CDR3 is built from 11 residues. Trimming shortened V by 4 bases and J by 9 bases, and 10 bases separated the two germline ends. Germline CDR1 LGHDT, CDR2 YNNKEL (reference sequence). The CDR3 here is CASSPGVGQYF. The CDR3 region has the DNA TGTGCCAGCAGCCCAGGGGTCGGGCAGTACTTC.